The 18 T cell receptor beta chains listed next were all sequenced from one sample in a study of T-cell memory formation after mild COVID-19. Each CDR3 protein is one row after TCRdb ran MiXCR on the 5' RACE reads. This sample has tens of thousands of distinct CDR3 sequences; 16% occur once, and the top ten carry 30% to 35%. Sequenced: PBMCs or a T cell subset sorted from them (not recorded which). These receptor sequences come from an adult woman who had mild COVID-19 (a few samples of this study predate the infection). Cell type and time point are not known.

This clonotype has more than one count but fewer than ten. The CDR3 protein is CASSLSDGTGYNEQFF. CDR3 in DNA: TGCGCCAGCAGCCTGTCTGACGGGACAGGGTACAATGAGCAGTTCTTC. The rearrangement links TRBV5-1 to TRBJ2-1; TRBD1 matches at 9 bases. CDR3 length equals 16 residues. Germline values: CDR1 SGHRS, CDR2 YFSETQ. J was trimmed by 4 bases and V by 4 bases; bases with no gene match: 9.

This clonotype was observed a handful of times. This sequence joins TRBV12-3 or TRBV12-4 and TRBJ2-5, with TRBD2 matching 7 bases. After removal of 5 bases from V and 0 bases from J, the junction contained 3 bases not matched to a gene. The CDR3 has 14 residues. CDR3: CASSNGGDQETQYF. The CDR3 coding sequence is TGTGCCAGCAGTAATGGGGGGGACCAAGAGACCCAGTACTTC.

This clonotype was found a few times. The gene calls are TRBV7-2 and TRBJ2-7; 9 bases agree with TRBD2. This CDR3 comprises 13 residues. J gave up 3 bases and V 6 bases, and 3 bases lay outside the gene matches. Per the germline V gene, CDR1 is SGHTA and CDR2 is FQGNSA. Here the CDR3 reads CASRVAGDYEQYF. Written as DNA, the CDR3 is TGTGCCAGCAGGGTAGCGGGGGACTACGAGCAGTACTTC.

The J gene is TRBJ1-2, the V gene TRBV12-3 or TRBV12-4; no reliable D call. V was cut by 4 bases and J by 2 bases, with 14 bases left in between. The CDR3 runs 15 residues. The CDR3 bases are TGTGCCAGCAGTTCTACTATCCAGGCCAACTATGGCTACACCTTC. Amino acids: CASSSTIQANYGYTF.

The table lists this clonotype with a few counts. The chain carries TRBV5-6 and TRBJ2-5; D unresolved. The CDR3 extends over 13 amino acids. In germline, CDR1 is SGHDT, CDR2 YYEEEE. Trimming cost V 4 bases and J 4 bases, with 11 bases left between them. The CDR3 DNA reads TGTGCCAGCAGCATGATAAGTCGAGAGACCCAGTACTTC. This encodes CASSMISRETQYF. The complete variable domain, with remaining parts taken from reference TRBV5-6 and TRBJ2-5, reads DAGVTQSPTHLIKTRGQQVTLRCSPKSGHDTVSWYQQALGQGPQFIFQYYEEEERQRGNFPDRFSGHQFPNYSSELNVNALLLGDSALYLCASSMISRETQYFGPGTRLLVL.

This clonotype was seen a few times. The V and J genes are TRBV20-1 and TRBJ1-2; 7 bases match TRBD1. The ends lost 5 bases at V and 0 bases at J; junction bases unmatched: 6. The V gene's germline CDR1 is DFQATT and CDR2 SNEGSKA (reference sequence). This CDR3 contains 14 residues. CDR3 sequence: CSAPRTGSNYGYTF. The DNA for the CDR3 is TGCAGTGCTCCTAGGACAGGTTCTAACTATGGCTACACCTTC.

V gene TRBV24-1 combines with J gene TRBJ2-1, with 9 bases fitting TRBD2. V shed 7 bases, J shed 0 bases, and the junction held 3 bases outside the gene matches. CDR1 and CDR2 (germline): KGHDR, SFDVKD. The CDR3 covers 15 residues. The DNA of the CDR3 is TGTGCCACCAGAGCGGGAGGAATCTCCTACAATGAGCAGTTCTTC. Its translation: CATRAGGISYNEQFF.

This clonotype was observed many times. The V call is TRBV7-6, the J call TRBJ2-3; TRBD2 matches at 8 bases. Germline trimming cut 3 bases from V and 3 bases from J; bases unmatched to any gene: 2. Germline V lookup: CDR1 SGHVS, CDR2 FNYEAQ. The CDR3 runs to 14 residues. CDR3 bases: TGTGCCAGCAGCTTTAGCGGGGAAACAGATACGCAGTATTTT. It specifies CASSFSGETDTQYF.

The rearrangement links TRBV7-8 to TRBJ2-1; possible D gene TRBD2, 5 bases. Germline V gene data show CDR1 as SGHVS and CDR2 as FQNEAQ. Trimming cost V 5 bases and J 0 bases, with 11 bases left between them. This CDR3 has 15 residues. CDR3 bases: TGTGCCAGCAGCCCCACTAGTAGCTCCTACAATGAGCAGTTCTTC. Translating it yields CASSPTSSSYNEQFF.

This chain connects TRBV12-3 or TRBV12-4 to TRBJ1-2; no clear D. The CDR3 is made up of 14 amino acids. V dropped 7 bases and J dropped 3 bases, with 15 bases sitting between them. This CDR3 is CASKITTDYYGYTF. CDR3 sequence (DNA): TGTGCCAGCAAAATTACGACCGACTACTATGGCTACACCTTC.

This clonotype appeared a few times. The chain links TRBV5-1 to TRBJ2-2; D may match TRBD1 or TRBD2 (5 bases each). Trimming shortened V by 3 bases and J by 9 bases, and 15 bases separated the two germline ends. This CDR3 has 14 residues. The germline gives CDR1 SGHRS, CDR2 YFSETQ. Written as DNA, the CDR3 is TGCGCCAGCAGCTGGGGAAGGGACGGAAGGGAGCTGTTTTTT. As protein: CASSWGRDGRELFF.

This clonotype was observed a few times. This chain's CDR3 is CASTFGAYEQYF. In DNA form, the CDR3 reads TGTGCCAGCACCTTTGGGGCCTACGAGCAGTACTTC. The J gene is TRBJ2-7, the V gene TRBV7-2; D is unresolved. Germline loops: CDR1 SGHTA, CDR2 FQGNSA. The length of the CDR3 is 12 residues. With 7 bases removed from V and 2 bases from J, the gap between germline ends came to 9 bases.

The V call is TRBV27, the J call TRBJ2-7; 10 bases line up with TRBD1. Per germline, CDR1 MNHEY and CDR2 SMNVEV (reference sequence). The CDR3 runs to 16 residues. J gave up 0 bases and V 0 bases, and 2 bases lay outside the gene matches. DNA of the CDR3: TGTGCCAGCAGTTTATCAGGGACAGGGGTCTCCTACGAGCAGTACTTC. Its translation: CASSLSGTGVSYEQYF.

This clonotype has only a few counts. V and J are TRBV5-1 and TRBJ2-7, with TRBD1 matching over 8 bases. The V and J ends lost 4 bases and 1 base, in that order; junction bases with no gene match: 10. The CDR3 spans 16 residues. Germline V gene data show CDR1 as SGHRS and CDR2 as YFSETQ. CDR3 in DNA: TGCGCCAGCAGCCGATCGACAGGGGCCGTTTCCTACGAGCAGTACTTC. The encoded protein is CASSRSTGAVSYEQYF.

In this sample, this clonotype turned up many times. This chain connects TRBV6-1 to TRBJ1-1; a weak D match, TRBD1 (6 bases). Trimming took off 8 bases at V and 2 bases at J, with 12 bases between the two ends. Germline assignment: CDR1 MNHNS and CDR2 SASEGT. CDR3 size: 13 residues. The CDR3 DNA follows: TGTGCCAGCCTACAGGGAGGAAACACTGAAGCTTTCTTT. Its translation is CASLQGGNTEAFF.

The rearrangement uses TRBV4-1 and TRBJ2-7; TRBD1 might be the D (7 bases). Germline-derived CDR1 and CDR2 are MGHRA and YSYEKL. The V gene lost 2 bases and the J gene lost 9 bases, with 20 bases spanning the gap. The CDR3 consists of 15 residues. CDR3 in amino acids: CASSQFQATGRGQYF. CDR3 coding DNA: TGCGCCAGCAGCCAATTCCAGGCGACAGGGCGGGGGCAGTACTTC.

The chain combines TRBV12-3 or TRBV12-4 with TRBJ1-1, with D possibly TRBD1 on 5 matching bases. V was clipped by 6 bases and J by 6 bases, with 11 bases between them. This CDR3 region has 12 residues. The CDR3 DNA reads TGTGCCAGCAGCTATCGAGGGGCTGAAGCTTTCTTT. As protein: CASSYRGAEAFF.

This clonotype has a handful of counts. The genes are TRBV27 and TRBJ2-7, with TRBD1 matching 10 bases. The V segment lost 8 bases and the J segment 5 bases; nucleotides outside the gene matches: 6. The germline V gene encodes CDR1 MNHEY and CDR2 SMNVEV (reference sequence). This CDR3 has 13 residues. CDR3 sequence (DNA): TGTGCCAGCCGTGGGACAGGGGTACACGAGCAGTACTTC. Its translation is CASRGTGVHEQYF.